This TCR beta chain was captured by sequencing in a study of blood T cell repertoires in COVID-19. On the study more broadly: PBMCs, B-cell-depleted T cells, or T cells provided the cDNA or gDNA that made up the material.

Germline V gene sequence: CDR1 MNHEY, CDR2 SVGAGI. The CDR3 sequence is 14 residues long. V was pared by 6 bases and J by 4 bases, with 13 bases between. How the authors handled the data: How many nucleated cells were present was estimated from reference gene primer amplification. TCRdb's copy holds only in-frame clones and misses some; the assay was immunoSEQ multiplex PCR. Clonal size and the V and J genes are those of that table, whereas D and trimming came from the DNA. The sample carries about 180,000 clones, about 90% recorded once. Sequencing was carried out using peripheral blood. The chain recombines TRBV6-5 with TRBJ1-3; TRBD1 might be the D (6 bases). The receptor was isolated from a man between 65 and 80 years old with active or convalescent COVID-19. In DNA form, the CDR3 reads TGTGCCAGCAGGTTGACAGGTGCCGGAAACACCATATATTTT. Translating gives CASRLTGAGNTIYF.